The source of this T cell receptor (beta chain) is a study of cytomegalovirus exposure and HLA in healthy donors. Looking at the study overall: The same platform used for the 666 first-cohort repertoires was also used for the 100 to 150 validation repertoires, as a later analysis reported.

V lost 3 bases and J lost 0, with 15 bases in between. Germline V CDR1 and CDR2: MGHRA, YSYEKL. This CDR3 is 17 amino acids long. Study-level points and caveats: The classifier reportedly diagnosed cytomegalovirus status with high sensitivity and specificity. It was about 150 TCR beta chains that were listed as cytomegalovirus-associated.

Remarks on this clone: Its antigen is unknown.

The donors were in the approximately 120-subject validation cohort, distinct from the 666-subject first cohort. Using immunoSEQ multiplex PCR, the repertoire was profiled, and TCRdb retains in-frame clones only, with some absent. The top ten clones hold about 0.8% of a sample with more than 250,000 clones, 75% to 90% of them seen once. The chain combines TRBV4-1 with TRBJ2-4, with D tentatively TRBD1 (5 bases). Sample: PBMCs. This receptor was obtained from a woman younger than 35 in good health and CMV-seronegative. As DNA, the CDR3 is TGCGCCAGCAGCCAGCTACAGGATTCTCTAGCCAAAAACATTCAGTACTTC. Translated, it gives CASSQLQDSLAKNIQYF.